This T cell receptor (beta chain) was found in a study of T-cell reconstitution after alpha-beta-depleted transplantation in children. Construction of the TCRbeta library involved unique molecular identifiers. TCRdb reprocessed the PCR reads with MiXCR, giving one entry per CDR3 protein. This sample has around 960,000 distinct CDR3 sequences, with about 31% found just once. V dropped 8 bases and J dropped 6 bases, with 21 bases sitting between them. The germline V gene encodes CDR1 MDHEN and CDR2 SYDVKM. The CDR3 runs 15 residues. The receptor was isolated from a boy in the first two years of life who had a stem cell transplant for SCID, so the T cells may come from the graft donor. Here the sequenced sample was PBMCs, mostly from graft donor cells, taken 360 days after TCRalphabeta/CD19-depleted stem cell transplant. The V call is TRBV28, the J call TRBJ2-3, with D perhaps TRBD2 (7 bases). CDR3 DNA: TGTGCCAGCCTCCAGGAGGGGGGGCGGTTGGATACGCAGTATTTT. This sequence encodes CASLQEGGRLDTQYF.